This T cell receptor beta chain came from a study of cytomegalovirus exposure and HLA in healthy donors. CDR3 length equals 17 residues. V was clipped by 1 base and J by 1 base, with 14 bases between them. Germline V CDR1 and CDR2: LGHNA, YSLEER. PCR was performed using 60 Vbeta and 13 Jbeta primers. Clones were read by immunoSEQ multiplex PCR, and TCRdb kept only the in-frame ones, dropping some. The data show under 150,000 clones, 81% seen once. The rearrangement joins TRBV4-3 to TRBJ2-4; possibly TRBD2 for D (5 bases). The sequenced material came from PBMCs. This receptor was taken from a man younger than 30 in good health and CMV-seronegative. The CDR3 loop reads CASSQGGPLSAKNIQYF. CDR3 nucleotides: TGCGCCAGCAGCCAAGGAGGGCCCCTATCGGCCAAAAACATTCAGTACTTC.